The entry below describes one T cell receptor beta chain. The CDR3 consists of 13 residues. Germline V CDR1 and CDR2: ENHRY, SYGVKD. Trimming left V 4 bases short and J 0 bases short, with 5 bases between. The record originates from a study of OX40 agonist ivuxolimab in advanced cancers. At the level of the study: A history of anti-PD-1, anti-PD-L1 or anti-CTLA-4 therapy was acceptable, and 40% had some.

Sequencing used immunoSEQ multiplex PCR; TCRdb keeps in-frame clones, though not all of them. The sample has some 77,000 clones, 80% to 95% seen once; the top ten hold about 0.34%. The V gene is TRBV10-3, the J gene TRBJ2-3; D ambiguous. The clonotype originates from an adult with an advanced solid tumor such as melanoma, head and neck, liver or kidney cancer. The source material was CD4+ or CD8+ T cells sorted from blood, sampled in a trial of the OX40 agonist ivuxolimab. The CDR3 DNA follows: TGTGCCATCAGTGCAGGCAGCACAGATACGCAGTATTTT. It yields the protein CAISAGSTDTQYF.